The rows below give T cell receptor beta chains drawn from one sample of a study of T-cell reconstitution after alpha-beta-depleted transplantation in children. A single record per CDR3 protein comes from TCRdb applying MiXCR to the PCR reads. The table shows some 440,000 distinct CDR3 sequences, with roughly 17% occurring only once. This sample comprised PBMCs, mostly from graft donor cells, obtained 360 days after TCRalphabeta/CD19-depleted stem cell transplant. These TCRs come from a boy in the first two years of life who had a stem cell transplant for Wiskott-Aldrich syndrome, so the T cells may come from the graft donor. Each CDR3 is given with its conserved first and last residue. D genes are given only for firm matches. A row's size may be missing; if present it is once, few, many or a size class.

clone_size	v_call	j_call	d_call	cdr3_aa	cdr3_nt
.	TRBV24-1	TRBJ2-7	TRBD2	CATSDLVLSYSGNGWEQYF	TGTGCCACCAGTGATTTGGTCCTCTCCTATAGCGGGAACGGATGGGAGCAGTACTTC
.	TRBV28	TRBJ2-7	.	CASTQKVLRDPSYEQYF	TGTGCCAGCACCCAAAAGGTACTCAGGGACCCCTCCTACGAGCAGTACTTC
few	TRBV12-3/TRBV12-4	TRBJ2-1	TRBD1	CASSSLPGQYNEQFF	TGTGCCAGCAGTTCCCTACCGGGACAGTACAATGAGCAGTTCTTC
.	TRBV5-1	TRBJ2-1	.	CASSSPGDEQFF	TGCGCCAGCAGCTCACCAGGTGATGAGCAGTTCTTC
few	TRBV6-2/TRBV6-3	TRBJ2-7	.	CASSSPGTFLLDPYEQYF	TGTGCCAGCAGTTCCCCCGGGACTTTCCTCCTAGATCCCTACGAGCAGTACTTC
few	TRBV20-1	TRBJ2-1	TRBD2	CSARDRRLASSYNEQFF	TGCAGTGCTAGAGATCGGCGACTAGCCAGCTCCTACAATGAGCAGTTCTTC
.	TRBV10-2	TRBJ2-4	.	CASSESKGVGGKNIQYF	TGCGCCAGCAGTGAGTCGAAAGGTGTCGGGGGTAAAAACATTCAGTACTTC
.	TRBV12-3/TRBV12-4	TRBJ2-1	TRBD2	CASRIAGGGNEQFF	TGTGCCAGCCGGATAGCGGGAGGGGGCAATGAGCAGTTCTTC
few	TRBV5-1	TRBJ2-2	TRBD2	CASSLVSGAGELFF	TGCGCCAGCAGCTTGGTTAGCGGGGCCGGGGAGCTGTTTTTT
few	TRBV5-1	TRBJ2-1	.	CASSLGERIYVLSQFF	TGCGCCAGCAGCTTGGGTGAACGGATCTACGTTCTGTCACAGTTCTTC
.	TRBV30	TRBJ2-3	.	CAWSTGIAQMQYF	TGTGCCTGGAGCACCGGGATAGCGCAAATGCAGTATTTT
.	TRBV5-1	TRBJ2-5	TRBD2	CASSLELWGGQETQYF	TGCGCCAGCAGCTTGGAATTGTGGGGGGGCCAAGAGACCCAGTACTTC
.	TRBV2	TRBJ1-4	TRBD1	CASRKRGTGVNEKLFF	TGTGCCAGCAGGAAACGCGGGACAGGGGTGAATGAAAAACTGTTTTTT
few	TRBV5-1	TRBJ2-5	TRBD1	CASSGRGRGETQYF	TGCGCCAGCAGCGGCAGGGGGCGCGGAGAGACCCAGTACTTC
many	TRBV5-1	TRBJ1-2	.	CASSPRTANYGYTF	TGCGCCAGCAGCCCTAGGACGGCAAACTATGGCTACACCTTC
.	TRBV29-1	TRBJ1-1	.	CSVAGGITEAFF	TGCAGCGTTGCGGGGGGCATCACTGAAGCTTTCTTT
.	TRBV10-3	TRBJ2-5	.	CAIQGLGQETQYF	TGTGCCATCCAAGGATTGGGGCAAGAGACCCAGTACTTC
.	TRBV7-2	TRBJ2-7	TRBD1	CASSPIRDRGLYEQYF	TGTGCCAGCAGCCCGATCCGGGACAGGGGGCTCTACGAGCAGTACTTC
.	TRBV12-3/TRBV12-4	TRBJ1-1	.	CASSRGGMNTEAFF	TGTGCCAGCAGTCGCGGCGGCATGAACACTGAAGCTTTCTTT
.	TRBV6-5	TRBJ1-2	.	CASSYDGQANYGYTF	TGTGCCAGCAGTTACGATGGACAAGCTAACTATGGCTACACCTTC
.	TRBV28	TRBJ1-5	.	CASSLGLWVSNQPQHF	TGTGCCAGCAGTTTAGGGCTCTGGGTTAGCAATCAGCCCCAGCATTTT
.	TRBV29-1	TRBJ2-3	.	CSVECDTDTQYF	TGCAGCGTTGAATGCGACACAGATACGCAGTATTTT
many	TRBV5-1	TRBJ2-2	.	CASSPGHTGELFF	TGCGCCAGCAGTCCAGGCCACACCGGGGAGCTGTTTTTT
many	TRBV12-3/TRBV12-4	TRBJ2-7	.	CASSLRQGSYEQYF	TGTGCCAGCAGTTTAAGGCAGGGGAGCTACGAGCAGTACTTC
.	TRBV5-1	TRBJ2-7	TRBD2	CASSSSSIAGDEQYF	TGCGCCAGCAGCTCTTCATCGATAGCGGGGGACGAGCAGTACTTC
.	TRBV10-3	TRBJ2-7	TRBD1	CATSGQEVSEQYF	TGTGCCACGTCGGGACAGGAGGTAAGCGAGCAGTACTTC
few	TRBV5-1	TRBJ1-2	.	CASSWNLSGYTF	TGCGCCAGCAGCTGGAATCTATCGGGCTACACCTTC
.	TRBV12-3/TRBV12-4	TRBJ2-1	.	CASTLTGGCNEQFF	TGTGCCAGCACCCTAACGGGTGGGTGCAATGAGCAGTTCTTC
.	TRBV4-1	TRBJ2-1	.	CASSSINRGPYNEQFF	TGCGCCAGCAGCTCGATAAATAGGGGTCCCTACAATGAGCAGTTCTTC
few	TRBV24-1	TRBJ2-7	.	CAPQAGTSSYEQYF	TGTGCCCCCCAGGCTGGGACAAGCTCCTACGAGCAGTACTTC
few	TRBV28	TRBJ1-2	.	CASKPEDIANYGYTF	TGTGCCAGCAAGCCCGAGGATATCGCTAACTATGGCTACACCTTC
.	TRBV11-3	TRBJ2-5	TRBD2	CASSLVPPSSGGASGQETQYF	TGTGCCAGCAGCTTAGTCCCTCCCTCTAGCGGGGGGGCGTCGGGCCAAGAGACCCAGTACTTC
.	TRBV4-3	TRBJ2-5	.	CASSQTLAPQETQYF	TGCGCCAGCAGCCAAACTCTAGCGCCTCAAGAGACCCAGTACTTC
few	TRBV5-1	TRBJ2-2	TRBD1	CASSLGARSGQGARVGELFF	TGCGCCAGCAGCTTGGGAGCTCGATCGGGGCAGGGGGCGCGAGTCGGGGAGCTGTTTTTT
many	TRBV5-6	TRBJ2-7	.	CASSLDLPSDEQYF	TGTGCCAGCAGCCTGGACTTACCTTCGGACGAGCAGTACTTC
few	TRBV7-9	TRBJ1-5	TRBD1	CASSPGTARNQPQHF	TGTGCCAGCAGCCCGGGGACAGCTCGCAATCAGCCCCAGCATTTT
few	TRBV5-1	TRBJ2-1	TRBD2	CASSLAASGSRNEQFF	TGCGCCAGCAGCTTGGCGGCTAGCGGGAGTCGGAATGAGCAGTTCTTC
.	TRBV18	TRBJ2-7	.	CASSRSTGHHTYEQYF	TGTGCCAGCTCACGCTCCACGGGACACCACACCTACGAGCAGTACTTC
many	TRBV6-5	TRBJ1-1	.	CASSSRTGNTEAFF	TGTGCCAGCAGTTCTCGGACGGGGAACACTGAAGCTTTCTTT
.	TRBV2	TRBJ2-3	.	CASSGYGGREDTQYF	TGTGCCAGCAGTGGGTACGGGGGGCGGGAAGATACGCAGTATTTT
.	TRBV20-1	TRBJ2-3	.	CSARDLGLWGTDTQYF	TGCAGTGCTAGAGATCTCGGCCTATGGGGCACAGATACGCAGTATTTT
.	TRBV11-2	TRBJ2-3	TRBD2	CATSSRTSGTHTQYF	TGTGCCACCAGCTCAAGGACTAGCGGGACGCATACGCAGTATTTT
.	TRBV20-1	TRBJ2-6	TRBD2	CSARDPGPGGSGANVLTF	TGCAGTGCTAGAGACCCGGGACCGGGGGGGTCTGGGGCCAACGTCCTGACTTTC
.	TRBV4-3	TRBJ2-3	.	CASSQGGLTTDTQYF	TGCGCCAGCAGCCAAGGCGGGTTGACCACAGATACGCAGTATTTT
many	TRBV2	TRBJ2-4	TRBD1	CASSRDRGLNIQYF	TGTGCCAGCAGCCGGGACAGGGGGCTGAACATTCAGTACTTC
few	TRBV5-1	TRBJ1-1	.	CASSFLDRRNTEAFF	TGCGCCAGCAGCTTTCTAGACAGGAGGAACACTGAAGCTTTCTTT
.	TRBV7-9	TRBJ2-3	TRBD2	CASSPYPSGADTQYF	TGTGCCAGCAGCCCATATCCAAGCGGGGCAGATACGCAGTATTTT
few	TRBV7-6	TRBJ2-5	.	CASSPWDPETQYF	TGTGCCAGCAGCCCATGGGACCCAGAGACCCAGTACTTC
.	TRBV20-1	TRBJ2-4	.	CSAYFSKNIQYF	TGCAGCGCCTATTTTTCCAAAAACATTCAGTACTTC
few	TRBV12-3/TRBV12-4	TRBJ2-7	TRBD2	CASSLVTSGGEQYF	TGTGCCAGCAGTTTGGTAACTAGCGGGGGCGAGCAGTACTTC
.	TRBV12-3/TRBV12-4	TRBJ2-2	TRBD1	CASSYLLRGPQSGELFF	TGTGCCAGCAGTTACCTCCTCAGGGGGCCCCAAAGCGGGGAGCTGTTTTTT
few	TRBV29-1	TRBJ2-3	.	CSVETSTDTQYF	TGCAGCGTTGAAACTAGCACAGATACGCAGTATTTT